Each of the 17 T cell receptor beta chains below was sequenced from the same sample in a study of post-analysis software for immune sequencing data. Broader study findings: Higher frequency in patients than in controls was seen for roughly five TRBV segments, with TRBV5-6, TRBV5-1 and TRBV20-1 among them.

Built from TCR beta cDNA, the libraries had unique molecular identifiers in them. One entry per CDR3 protein results from TCRdb running MiXCR on the PCR reads. The table lists 150,000 to 200,000 distinct CDR3 sequences, 30% of them singletons, with 1.5% in the top ten. Which antigens these TCRs recognize remains unknown. The sequencing sample was made of blood. The receptor set was obtained from a girl aged 5-17 years with multiple sclerosis.

The chain has TRBV9 and TRBJ2-7, with TRBD2 matching over 7 bases. Losses at the gene ends were 0 bases for V and 3 bases for J; bases not matched to a gene: 3. Germline-derived CDR1 and CDR2 are SGDLS and YYNGEE. CDR3 length: 14 residues. The CDR3: CASSVAGGNYEQYF. CDR3 nucleotide sequence: TGTGCCAGCAGCGTAGCGGGAGGTAACTACGAGCAGTACTTC.

Many counts were recorded for this clonotype. CDR3 nucleotides: TGTGCCACCAGCAGGCGGGACGGAGAGACCCAGTACTTC. Its translation: CATSRRDGETQYF. This chain connects TRBV15 to TRBJ2-5; maybe TRBD2 (6 bases). V was shortened by 3 bases and J by 4 bases, with 9 bases between the two germline ends. The CDR3 totals 13 residues. Looked up from germline, CDR1 is LNHNV and CDR2 is YYDKDF (reference sequence).

This clonotype was detected a few times. The chain carries TRBV6-5 and TRBJ1-2; 7 bases are a match to TRBD1. V dropped 8 bases and J dropped 4; count of bases not matched to a gene: 10. This CDR3 spans 14 amino acids. Germline V gives CDR1 MNHEY, CDR2 SVGAGI. The CDR3 loop is CASGGGQASYGYTF. The DNA of the CDR3 is TGTGCCAGCGGGGGTGGACAGGCCAGCTATGGCTACACCTTC.

About this clonotype itself: A much larger clonotype is one base distant, so this may be a read error. The chain combines TRBV10-1 with TRBJ2-1; 7 nucleotides match TRBD2. The J call could be wrong; TRBJ2-7 is a better fit for the DNA end. The germline gives CDR1 WNHNN, CDR2 SYGVQD (reference sequence). CDR3 size: 14 residues. The CDR3 nucleotides are TGCGCCAGCAGTGAAGCTAGCGGCTACAATGAGCAGTACTTC. Protein sequence: CASSEASGYNEQYF.

The CDR3 nucleotides are TGTGCCACCAGCAGAGCCCGATCCTTCTACGAGCAGTACTTC. This sequence encodes CATSRARSFYEQYF. The chain couples TRBV15 to TRBJ2-7; D gene ambiguous. The CDR3 is made up of 14 amino acids. The germline V gene has CDR1 LNHNV and CDR2 YYDKDF (reference sequence). V was clipped by 1 base and J by 3 bases, with 10 bases between them.

As to this clonotype: One end of the junction is discordant with germline, which a read error may explain. The V gene is TRBV15, the J gene TRBJ1-6; D uncertain. Germline V gene data show CDR1 as LNHNV and CDR2 as YYDKDF (reference sequence). The CDR3 length is 12 residues. The CDR3 DNA sequence: TGTGCCACCAGCGGAGAGGCGAGACCCCTCCACTTT. The encoded protein is CATSGEARPLHF.

This chain connects TRBV15 to TRBJ2-7; 9 bases align to TRBD2. V lost 0 bases to trimming and J lost 3 bases; unmatched junction nucleotides: 6. The CDR3 length is 16 residues. Germline loops: CDR1 LNHNV, CDR2 YYDKDF (reference sequence). CDR3 sequence reads: CATSRDLAGTFYEQYF. The CDR3 nucleotides read TGTGCCACCAGCAGAGATCTAGCGGGGACCTTCTACGAGCAGTACTTC.

A word on this clonotype: A junction boundary mismatches the germline segment, possibly from a read error. The CDR3 loop is CASSPSGASVLTF. Written as DNA, the CDR3 is TGTGCCAGCAGCCCCTCCGGGGCCAGCGTCCTGACTTTC. The rearrangement joins TRBV14 to TRBJ2-6; possibly TRBD1 or TRBD2 for D (5 bases each). This CDR3 is 13 amino acids long. Looked up from germline, CDR1 is SGHDN and CDR2 is FVKESK.

This clonotype appeared a few times. The chain links TRBV27 to TRBJ2-2, with a weak D call TRBD2 (5 bases). The CDR3 covers 17 residues. Germline V gene sequence: CDR1 MNHEY, CDR2 SMNVEV (reference sequence). Trimming removed 2 bases at V and 6 bases at J, with 19 bases between. The DNA for the CDR3 is TGTGCCAGCAGTTTAGGGCCCCGGGGTGGGCGCCCCGGGGAGCTGTTTTTT. Translating it yields CASSLGPRGGRPGELFF.

The rearrangement uses TRBV20-1 and TRBJ1-2; TRBD1 matches 7 bases. The CDR3 sequence is 14 residues long. Germline V gene sequence: CDR1 DFQATT, CDR2 SNEGSKA (reference sequence). The V segment lost 5 bases and the J segment 5 bases; nucleotides outside the gene matches: 11. The CDR3 nucleotides are TGCAGTGCTCTAACCGCGGGACAGCCTTATGGCTACACCTTC. It yields the protein CSALTAGQPYGYTF.

This clonotype was seen many times. The chain carries TRBV5-4 and TRBJ2-1, with TRBD2 matching over 9 bases. The trim removed 0 bases at V and 15 bases at J, leaving 13 bases unmatched. The CDR3 is 15 amino acids. Looked up from germline, CDR1 is SGHNT and CDR2 is YYREEE (reference sequence). The CDR3 reads CASSLDRLAEPHLFF. The CDR3 DNA reads TGTGCCAGCAGCTTGGATCGACTAGCGGAGCCCCACCTGTTCTTC.

The table lists this clonotype with a few counts. V and J are TRBV24-1 and TRBJ2-3, with 8 bases fitting TRBD1. The V and J ends lost 3 bases and 4 bases, in that order; junction bases with no gene match: 5. The CDR3 consists of 15 residues. Germline lookup yields CDR1 KGHDR and CDR2 SFDVKD. CDR3 sequence reads: CATSDEGQAADTQYF. For the CDR3, the DNA is TGTGCCACCAGTGATGAGGGACAGGCAGCAGATACGCAGTATTTT.

This clonotype was recorded many times. As DNA, the CDR3 is TGCAGCGTTGGGAATAGCGGGAGACGAGAGACCCAGTACTTC. Translating it yields CSVGNSGRRETQYF. This chain connects TRBV29-1 to TRBJ2-5; 9 bases line up with TRBD2. There are 14 residues in the CDR3. Trimming took 4 bases from V and 4 from J; bases not matched to a gene: 7. The V gene's germline CDR1 is SQVTM and CDR2 ANQGSEA.

The sample holds many counts of this clonotype. The rearrangement joins TRBV12-3 or TRBV12-4 to TRBJ1-4; D uncertain. V was cut by 6 bases and J by 15 bases, with 14 bases left in between. The CDR3 has 11 residues. For the CDR3, the DNA is TGTGCCAGCAGAAAAGGACGAGCTTTGTTTTTT. Its protein product is CASRKGRALFF.

This chain uses TRBV5-1 with TRBJ1-1; D call uncertain. The germline V gene has CDR1 SGHRS and CDR2 YFSETQ. The germline V and J ends were trimmed by 1 base and 4 bases, with 8 bases remaining between them. The CDR3 sequence is 13 residues long. CDR3 in DNA: TGCGCCAGCAGCTTGAGGGAGGGCACTGAAGCTTTCTTT. Translating gives CASSLREGTEAFF.

This clonotype was recorded many times. The V gene is TRBV19, the J gene TRBJ2-1; TRBD1 matches 12 bases. This CDR3 is built from 16 residues. The germline V gene encodes CDR1 LNHDA and CDR2 SQIVND (reference sequence). V was pared by 4 bases and J by 5 bases, with 6 bases of the junction left unmatched. CDR3 amino acids: CASSTQWDRGHNEQFF. The DNA for the CDR3 is TGTGCCAGTAGTACCCAGTGGGACAGGGGGCACAATGAGCAGTTCTTC.

The chain employs TRBV12-3 or TRBV12-4 and TRBJ1-1; unclear D gene. There are 13 residues in the CDR3. The V gene lost 6 bases and the J gene lost 6 bases, with 14 bases spanning the gap. Here the CDR3 reads CASRSTRTAEAFF. The CDR3 DNA follows: TGTGCCAGCAGATCTACACGTACCGCTGAAGCTTTCTTT.